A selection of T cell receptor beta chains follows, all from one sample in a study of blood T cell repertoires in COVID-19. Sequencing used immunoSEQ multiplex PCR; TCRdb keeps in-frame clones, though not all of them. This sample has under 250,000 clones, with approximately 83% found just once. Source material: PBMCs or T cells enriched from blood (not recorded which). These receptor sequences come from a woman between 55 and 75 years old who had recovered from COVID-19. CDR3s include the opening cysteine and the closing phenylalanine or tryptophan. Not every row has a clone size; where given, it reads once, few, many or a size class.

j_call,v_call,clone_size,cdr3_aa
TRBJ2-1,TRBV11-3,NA,CASSLVKGGEQFF
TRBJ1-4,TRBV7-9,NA,CASSSDRSGEKLFF
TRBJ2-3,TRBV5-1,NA,CASSLRSSGTDTQYF
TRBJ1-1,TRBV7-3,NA,CASRRQNTEAFF
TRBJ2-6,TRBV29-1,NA,CSVEDDHYTGANVLTF
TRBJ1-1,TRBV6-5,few,CASSSPIGTAEAFF
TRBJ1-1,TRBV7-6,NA,CASSLDEENTEAFF
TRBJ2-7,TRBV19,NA,CASSRDRASYEQYF
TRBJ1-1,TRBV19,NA,CASRPRAGGENTEAFF
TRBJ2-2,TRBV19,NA,CASSTTGSTGELFF
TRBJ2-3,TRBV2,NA,CASSKSVGVLDTQYF
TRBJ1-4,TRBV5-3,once,CARSTLWRDTNEKLFF